The 6 T cell receptor beta chains presented below share a single source sample, sequenced in a study of T cell repertoires in aging, cancer and after chemotherapy. Peripheral blood genomic DNA, not sorted cells or RNA, was the template. TRB rearrangements spanning V, D and J were amplified using mixed TRB-A/B primers. In TCRdb, the multiplex PCR reads were re-called with MiXCR into one record per CDR3 protein. The top ten clones hold 6% to 8% of a sample with some 5,200 distinct CDR3 sequences, roughly 26% of them seen once. The sample comprised blood. The receptors here all came from a human donor in good health.

J is TRBJ2-2 and V is TRBV11-2; a possible D gene is TRBD2 (5 bases). Germline V CDR1 and CDR2: SGHAT, FQNNGV. V lost 5 bases, J lost 3 bases, and 13 bases lay in between. The CDR3 runs to 15 residues. CDR3 in amino acids: CASSPGFVDTGELFF. The CDR3 DNA sequence: TGTGCCAGCAGCCCGGGGTTCGTGGACACCGGGGAGCTGTTTTTT.

This clonotype was counted only a few times. The chain employs TRBV30 and TRBJ1-4; 7 nucleotides align to TRBD1. V dropped 7 bases and J dropped 0; count of bases not matched to a gene: 5. CDR1 is GTSNPN and CDR2 is SVGIG in the germline V gene (reference sequence). The CDR3 contains 14 residues. The CDR3 DNA reads as TGTGCCTCGAGACAGGGAGCAACTAATGAAAAACTGTTTTTT. Protein product: CASRQGATNEKLFF.

This clonotype is deemed medium-sized. The chain joins TRBV27 to TRBJ2-1, with 14 positions matching TRBD2. This CDR3 spans 15 amino acids. The V gene's germline CDR1 is MNHEY and CDR2 SMNVEV (reference sequence). J gave up 7 bases and V 2 bases, and 1 base lay outside the gene matches. Here the CDR3 reads CASSLGTSGSNEQFF. The CDR3 DNA follows: TGTGCCAGCAGTTTAGGGACTAGCGGGAGTAATGAGCAGTTCTTC.

This clonotype is medium-sized by share. The V and J genes are TRBV29-1 and TRBJ1-2; 11 bases fit TRBD1. V lost 4 bases and J lost 8; bases outside the gene matches: 0. Germline CDR1 is SQVTM and CDR2 is ANQGSEA. The CDR3 runs to 11 residues. CDR3 in DNA: TGCAGCGTTGGGACAGGGGGCGGCTACACCTTC. Its translation is CSVGTGGGYTF.

With regard to this clonotype: The junction shows a germline mismatch at one end, possibly a read error. V is TRBV5-1 and J is TRBJ2-7; D is uncertain. The CDR3 has 12 amino acids. From germline, CDR1 is SGHRS and CDR2 YFSETQ. The DNA for the CDR3 is TGCGCCAGCAGCACGAGCTCCTACGAGGAGTACTTC. It is translated as CASSTSSYEEYF. Using reference TRBV5-1 and TRBJ2-7 for the parts outside the CDR3, the full variable domain is KAGVTQTPRYLIKTRGQQVTLSCSPISGHRSVSWYQQTPGQGLQFLFEYFSETQRNKGNFPGRFSGRQFSNSRSEMNVSTLELGDSALYLCASSTSSYEEYFGPGTRLTVT.

The V and J genes are TRBV5-1 and TRBJ2-7, with 11 nucleotides matching TRBD1. The germline gives CDR1 SGHRS, CDR2 YFSETQ. The CDR3 extends over 16 amino acids. V was pared by 0 bases and J by 2 bases, with 4 bases of the junction left unmatched. CDR3 bases: TGCGCCAGCAGCTTGGGGACAGGGGGCCTTCCCTACGAGCAGTACTTC. Translation gives CASSLGTGGLPYEQYF.